This TCR beta chain comes out of a study of blood T cell repertoires in COVID-19 (TCRdb year 2020). Study-level background: Collaborator samples came from the United States, Italy and Spain and covered acute and convalescent phases of COVID-19. The material from the prospective study consisted of cDNA or gDNA derived from T cells, B-cell-depleted T cells, or PBMCs. A freely available public database, intended as a resource for researchers studying the immune response to SARS-CoV-2, is where the repertoires were released. A de-identified subject ID, COVID-19 status, age in years and sex were almost always included in the sample metadata. Samples were obtained from the ongoing ImmuneRACE study (first 160 participants) and from over a thousand subjects provided by 6 global collaborators. Deeply sampled blood TCRbeta repertoires from subjects exposed to, actively infected with, or recovered from COVID-19 were included in the dataset. Where available, HLA class I and class II types were obtained from metadata supplied by the sample provider rather than from assay-based typing.

TCRbeta CDR3 regions were amplified from genomic DNA by means of the immunoSEQ Assay, a bias-controlled multiplex PCR. In the paper's pipeline: The number of nucleated cells in each sample was estimated from the amplification of reference gene primers within the assay. To quantify the absolute abundance of each unique TCRbeta CDR3 rearrangement, sequence reads were collapsed and filtered. For each sample, productive Simpson clonality was calculated as the square root of Simpson's diversity index across productive rearrangements. TCRdb carries this immuneACCESS record with in-frame sequences only. Its versions omit some clonotypes, under half of them owing to an unresolved V gene in the studies checked, with the rest unexplained. V, J and clone size are taken as reported in that table, and D and trimming were inferred from the DNA itself. This sample holds tens of thousands of clones; about 84% were observed only once. Around a quarter of the sample comes from the top ten.

Notes on this clone: Its antigen is not yet known. Base qualities are not at hand, and no much larger clone is one base apart.

Whole blood was collected in K2EDTA tubes by collaborating institutions according to the institutions' own protocols. Collaborator samples were shipped for TCRbeta analysis as frozen whole blood, isolated PBMCs, or DNA extracted from either sample type. CDR1 KGHSY and CDR2 FQNENV were looked up in the germline V gene. From the cysteine through the phenylalanine, the CDR3 covers 17 amino acids. The read is trimmed to its CDR3 DNA, 51 bases read in frame from base 1. Trimming leaves V shorter by 2 bases and J shorter by 2 bases, with the junction holding 10 bases beyond the gene matches. General study outcomes and caveats: How much clinical and demographic metadata was included differed by source and by participant, and the metadata was provided uncurated.

This receptor chain uses TRBV16 and TRBJ2-3; TRBD1 fits 7 bases in the junction. Sequences were obtained from peripheral blood. This TCR was sampled from an elderly man with active or convalescent COVID-19. The DNA reads TGTGCCAGCAGCCAACCCGTGACAGGGAAAAACACAGATACGCAGTATTTT. This is translated as CASSQPVTGKNTDTQYF.